This T cell receptor beta chain emerged from a study of blood T cell repertoires in COVID-19. Background on the study: Some COVID-19 samples were acute and others convalescent; all came from the United States, Italy and Spain. Sample material is recorded as cDNA or gDNA derived from T cells, B-cell-depleted T cells, or PBMCs.

In the original processing: Reference gene primer amplification in the assay estimated nucleated cell counts. Produced via immunoSEQ multiplex PCR; TCRdb's table is partial and in-frame only. V, J and clone size are those of that table, while D and trimming were read from the DNA. The table shows hundreds of thousands of clones, with more than 75% occurring only once. Sample: peripheral blood. The TCR sequence derives from a man aged 45-65 years with COVID-19, enrolled during active disease.

In nucleotides, the CDR3 is TGCGCCAGCAGCTGGGGACAGCCCTACAATGAGCAGTTCTTC. It translates to CASSWGQPYNEQFF. V usage is TRBV5-1 and J usage is TRBJ2-1, with 7 bases lining up with TRBD1. Looked up from germline, CDR1 is SGHRS and CDR2 is YFSETQ. V was clipped by 3 bases and J by 2 bases; unmatched bases: 2. The CDR3 is 14 amino acids. The full variable domain, with the rest looked up from reference TRBV5-1 and TRBJ2-1, is KAGVTQTPRYLIKTRGQQVTLSCSPISGHRSVSWYQQTPGQGLQFLFEYFSETQRNKGNFPGRFSGRQFSNSRSEMNVSTLELGDSALYLCASSWGQPYNEQFFGPGTRLTVL.